Below are 21 T cell receptor beta chains sequenced from a single sample in a study of blood T cells in healthy people across ages. Through a sample-barcoded 5' primer and a J-beta primer mix, a second PCR was run for about 6 to 11 cycles. One entry per CDR3 protein results from TCRdb running MiXCR on the 5' RACE reads. The sample shows 1.2 million to 1.5 million distinct CDR3 sequences, approximately 42% of them seen only once. Sample: blood. The receptors were sampled from a young woman in good health.

The V call is TRBV10-3, the J call TRBJ2-5; the match to TRBD2 covers 10 bases. V dropped 10 bases and J dropped 0; count of bases not matched to a gene: 8. The germline V gene has CDR1 ENHRY and CDR2 SYGVKD. The CDR3 is 15 residues long. The CDR3 protein is CATRSSGRYQETQYF. The DNA for the CDR3 is TGTGCCACCCGGAGTAGCGGGAGGTACCAAGAGACCCAGTACTTC.

DNA for the CDR3: TGTGCCAGCAGTGCTCTTTGGACAGGGGGCTTTAGCAATCAGCCCCAGCATTTT. Amino acids: CASSALWTGGFSNQPQHF. The V and J genes are TRBV2 and TRBJ1-5, with 11 bases identical to TRBD1. The ends lost 4 bases at V and 0 bases at J; junction bases unmatched: 8. The CDR3 consists of 18 residues. From germline, CDR1 is SNHLY and CDR2 FYNNEI.

This clonotype was seen just once. A much larger clone differs by one base, so this may be a read error. The J gene is TRBJ1-1, the V gene TRBV20-1; D may be TRBD1 (5 bases). The V gene's germline CDR1 is DFQATT and CDR2 SNEGSKA (reference sequence). CDR3 length: 15 amino acids. The CDR3 nucleotides are TGCGGTGCTAGTGGGGCCATGGCTGTGGGCACTGAAGCTTTCTTT. Encoded protein: CGASGAMAVGTEAFF.

The chain has TRBV29-1 and TRBJ2-7; 16 nucleotides line up with TRBD2. Losses at the gene ends were 5 bases for V and 7 bases for J; bases not matched to a gene: 14. Per the germline V gene, CDR1 is SQVTM and CDR2 is ANQGSEA. CDR3 size: 17 residues. The CDR3 here is CSVSSPGTSGGAWEQYF. CDR3 DNA: TGCAGCGTTTCATCCCCTGGGACTAGCGGGGGGGCTTGGGAGCAGTACTTC.

The sample holds a few counts of this clonotype. A much larger clone lies a single base off, so this may be a read error. This chain links TRBV2 with TRBJ2-7; the match to TRBD1 covers 9 bases. V trimming: 6 bases; J trimming: 3 bases; junction bases outside the gene matches: 3. Germline V CDR1 and CDR2: SNHLY, FYNNEI. This CDR3 has 13 residues. CDR3 bases: TGTGCCAGCAGACGGGACAGGGACTACGAGCAGTACTTC. Translation: CASRRDRDYEQYF.

The CDR3 nucleotides are TGCGCCAGCAGCTCGTTGAGTGGCGGGGGACAAGAGACCCAGTACTTC. Amino acids: CASSSLSGGGQETQYF. V gene TRBV5-1 combines with J gene TRBJ2-5; 7 bases agree with TRBD2. The CDR3 has 16 amino acids. With 3 bases clipped from V and 2 bases from J, the junction kept 10 bases outside the gene matches. Germline loops: CDR1 SGHRS, CDR2 YFSETQ.

The V gene is TRBV29-1, the J gene TRBJ1-5; D gene uncertain. Germline CDR1 is SQVTM and CDR2 is ANQGSEA. V lost 3 bases to trimming and J lost 6 bases, with 15 bases between them. This CDR3 spans 14 amino acids. CDR3 protein: CSVEQPGGSQPQHF. The CDR3 region has the DNA TGCAGCGTTGAGCAGCCAGGAGGGAGTCAGCCCCAGCATTTT.

The chain has TRBV20-1 and TRBJ2-4, with 9 nucleotides matching TRBD1. CDR3 length: 13 amino acids. Germline assignment: CDR1 DFQATT and CDR2 SNEGSKA (reference sequence). After removal of 6 bases from V and 7 bases from J, the junction contained 7 bases not matched to a gene. The CDR3 sequence: CSAHGQGLNIQYF. The CDR3 bases are TGCAGTGCCCATGGACAGGGGTTGAACATTCAGTACTTC.

This clonotype came up a few times. The rearrangement uses TRBV4-1 and TRBJ1-2, with 7 positions matching TRBD1. The germline V gene has CDR1 MGHRA and CDR2 YSYEKL. The CDR3 has 17 residues. The V and J ends lost 1 base and 5 bases, in that order; junction bases with no gene match: 13. This chain's CDR3 is CASSQAPTGNSFYGYTF. The CDR3, as DNA: TGCGCCAGCAGCCAAGCCCCGACAGGGAATTCTTTTTATGGCTACACCTTC.

On this clonotype: This CDR3 is missing its conserved last phenylalanine or tryptophan, likely due to a read error. The chain recombines TRBV29-1 with TRBJ2-1; D unresolved. V gave up 6 bases and J gave up 0 bases, with 9 bases separating them. The CDR3 has 13 amino acids. Germline-derived CDR1 and CDR2 are SQVTM and ANQGSEA. The CDR3 sequence: CSVAGRSYNEQFL. The CDR3 bases are TGCAGCGTCGCCGGACGCTCCTACAATGAGCAGTTCCTC.

The chain links TRBV5-1 to TRBJ2-3; 12 bases line up with TRBD1. Trimming took 4 bases from V and 5 from J; bases not matched to a gene: 5. CDR1 is SGHRS and CDR2 is YFSETQ in the germline V gene. CDR3 size: 15 residues. The CDR3 sequence: CASSRGQGAGDTQYF. The CDR3 bases are TGCGCCAGCAGCAGGGGACAGGGGGCAGGAGATACGCAGTATTTT.

This clonotype was seen only a few times. The chain has TRBV5-1 and TRBJ2-3, with TRBD2 identical over 10 bases. CDR1 is SGHRS and CDR2 is YFSETQ in the germline V gene. This CDR3 region has 16 residues. Trimming cost V 4 bases and J 2 bases; bases outside gene matches: 7. CDR3 residues: CASSGLAEGATDTQYF. The DNA of the CDR3 is TGCGCCAGCAGCGGACTAGCGGAGGGAGCCACAGATACGCAGTATTTT.

This clonotype was observed a few times. This chain connects TRBV4-2 to TRBJ1-2, with unresolved D. Trimming removed 1 base at V and 6 bases at J, with 9 bases between. The CDR3 covers 13 residues. CDR1 and CDR2 (germline): LGHNA, YNFKEQ. CDR3 bases: TGTGCCAGCAGCCAAGGGGGAAGGGATGGCTACACCTTC. Its protein product is CASSQGGRDGYTF.

This clonotype was counted a single time. The rearrangement uses TRBV28 and TRBJ1-4; possible D gene TRBD1, 6 bases. This CDR3 region has 16 residues. CDR1 is MDHEN, CDR2 SYDVKM, per germline. V shed 8 bases and J shed 0 bases, with 16 bases lying between them. The chain's CDR3 is CASGGRGAATNEKLFF. The CDR3 DNA reads as TGTGCCAGCGGCGGGAGGGGGGCCGCAACTAATGAAAAACTGTTTTTT.

The chain combines TRBV7-6 with TRBJ2-1; D remains unclear. Trimming stripped 2 bases from V and 8 bases from J, with 16 bases between. This CDR3 has 15 residues. The germline V gene has CDR1 SGHVS and CDR2 FNYEAQ. The chain's CDR3 is CASSLTSFRVDEQFF. The CDR3 coding sequence is TGTGCCAGCAGCTTAACGTCATTTAGGGTCGATGAGCAGTTCTTC.

The chain combines TRBV6-5 with TRBJ2-3, with D uncertain. CDR1 and CDR2 from the germline V gene are MNHEY and SVGAGI. The ends were cut back, 5 bases at V and 1 base at J, with 13 bases in the middle. The CDR3 length is 15 residues. In DNA form, the CDR3 reads TGTGCCAGCAGTGGAACCTCGGGCCGCACAGATACGCAGTATTTT. Amino acids: CASSGTSGRTDTQYF.

This clonotype has just a few counts. The rearrangement joins TRBV10-3 to TRBJ2-1; D gene ambiguous. The CDR3 is made up of 15 amino acids. V dropped 6 bases and J dropped 0 bases, with 12 bases sitting between them. Germline CDR1 reads ENHRY; CDR2 reads SYGVKD. This CDR3 is CAIRHGDPSYNEQFF. The CDR3 nucleotides read TGTGCCATCAGGCATGGGGATCCCTCCTACAATGAGCAGTTCTTC.

This clonotype was seen a few times. The chain uses TRBV24-1 and TRBJ2-3; tentative D call: TRBD2 (6 bases). Germline-derived CDR1 and CDR2 are KGHDR and SFDVKD. This CDR3 contains 17 residues. Trimming took 9 bases from V and 0 from J, leaving 21 bases between them. CDR3 residues: CATGGGTRGVSTDTQYF. The CDR3 DNA is TGTGCCACCGGTGGGGGGACCCGAGGTGTAAGCACAGATACGCAGTATTTT.

The V and J genes are TRBV7-9 and TRBJ1-2; 8 nucleotides line up with TRBD1. There are 15 residues in the CDR3. With 6 bases clipped from V and 0 bases from J, the junction kept 6 bases outside the gene matches. Germline lookup yields CDR1 SEHNR and CDR2 FQNEAQ (reference sequence). For the CDR3, the DNA is TGTGCCAGCAGACCAGGGGGCACTGCTAACTATGGCTACACCTTC. Its protein product is CASRPGGTANYGYTF. The full variable domain, rest sourced from reference TRBV7-9 and TRBJ1-2, is DTGVSQNPRHKITKRGQNVTFRCDPISEHNRLYWYRQTLGQGPEFLTYFQNEAQLEKSRLLSDRFSAERPKGSFSTLEIQRTEQGDSAMYLCASRPGGTANYGYTFGSGTRLTVV.

V gene TRBV6-1 combines with J gene TRBJ2-1; 11 nucleotides agree with TRBD2. There are 18 residues in the CDR3. V shed 7 bases and J 0 bases; nucleotides not matched to a gene: 11. Germline V CDR1 and CDR2: MNHNS, SASEGT. In DNA form, the CDR3 reads TGTGCCAGCACCCTACTAGCGGGAGACCGGAACTCCTACAATGAGCAGTTCTTC. It is translated as CASTLLAGDRNSYNEQFF.

This clonotype was counted only a few times. This rearrangement joins TRBV29-1 to TRBJ2-1; no clear D. Trimming removed 6 bases from V and 6 bases from J, with 9 bases in between. This CDR3 has 11 amino acids. Germline assignment: CDR1 SQVTM and CDR2 ANQGSEA. The CDR3 DNA sequence: TGCAGCGTAGGACGTGGCAATGAGCAGTTCTTC. Protein product: CSVGRGNEQFF.